The sequence of this T cell receptor beta chain was determined in a study of T cell responses to AZD1222 COVID-19 vaccine. Findings and limits, study-wide: White British donors predominated, females outnumbered males, and clonal diversity was possibly underestimated.

As regards this clone: The antigen remains unidentified.

In germline, CDR1 is SGHVS, CDR2 FNYEAQ. The CDR3 runs to 16 residues. Trimming removed 0 bases from V and 7 bases from J; junction bases left unmatched: 5. The method was immunoSEQ multiplex PCR; TCRdb's version includes in-frame clones alone and lacks a portion of them. This table has 120,000 to 150,000 clones, 90% to 95% appearing once. The receptor comes from an adult in good health. The rearrangement uses TRBV7-6 and TRBJ2-2, with 10 bases fitting TRBD1. The sample here was peripheral blood, taken on day 0 of AZD1222 vaccination. The CDR3 bases are TGTGCCAGCAGCTTAGCTACGGGACAGGGGATCGGGGAGCTGTTTTTT. It yields the protein CASSLATGQGIGELFF.